This T cell receptor beta chain is drawn from a study of PD-L1 blockade in urothelial cancer. Study-wide context: Reported median T cell count for blood samples was roughly 150,000.

This sample's time point: pretreatment peripheral blood. CDR3 size: 13 residues. Trimming removed 7 bases at V and 4 bases at J, with 8 bases between. Germline-derived CDR1 and CDR2 are ENHRY and SYGVKD. Generated by immunoSEQ multiplex PCR, the TCRdb table keeps only in-frame clones and is missing some. The sample records 50,000 or so clones, about 86% being singletons. The gene calls are TRBV10-3 and TRBJ1-6; the D gene is possibly TRBD1 (5 bases). The receptor comes from a man aged 55 to 70 with urothelial cancer. Specimen: PBMCs, collected around atezolizumab (anti-PD-L1) treatment. The CDR3 protein is CAINQGYNSPLHF. The CDR3 region has the DNA TGTGCCATCAACCAGGGTTATAATTCACCCCTCCACTTT.